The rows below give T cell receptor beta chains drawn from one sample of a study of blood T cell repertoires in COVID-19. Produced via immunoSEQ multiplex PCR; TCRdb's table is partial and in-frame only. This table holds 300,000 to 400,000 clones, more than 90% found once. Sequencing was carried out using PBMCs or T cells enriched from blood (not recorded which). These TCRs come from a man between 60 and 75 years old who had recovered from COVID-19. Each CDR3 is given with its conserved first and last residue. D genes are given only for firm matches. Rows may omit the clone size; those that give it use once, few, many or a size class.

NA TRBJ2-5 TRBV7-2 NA CASSQVGLDSQYF TGTGCCAGCAGCCAAGTGGGGCTAGATTCCCAGTACTTC
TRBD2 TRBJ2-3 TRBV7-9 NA CASSSIAGSTDTQYF TGTGCCAGCAGCTCCATAGCGGGGAGCACAGATACGCAGTATTTT
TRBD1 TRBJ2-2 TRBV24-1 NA CATRGTGATGELFF TGTGCCACCAGGGGGACAGGCGCCACCGGGGAGCTGTTTTTT
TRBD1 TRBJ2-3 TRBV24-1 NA CATRARDRTDSTDTQYF TGTGCCACCAGAGCTAGGGACAGGACGGACAGCACAGATACGCAGTATTTT
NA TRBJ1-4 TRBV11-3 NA CASSYDGGRREKLFF TGTGCCAGCAGCTATGACGGGGGGCGAAGAGAAAAACTGTTTTTT
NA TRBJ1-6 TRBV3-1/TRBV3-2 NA CASSQDRSSYNSPLHF TGTGCCAGCAGCCAAGATAGGAGCTCCTATAATTCACCCCTCCACTTT
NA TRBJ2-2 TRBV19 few CASRRKEYTGELFF TGTGCCAGTAGAAGGAAGGAGTACACCGGGGAGCTGTTTTTT
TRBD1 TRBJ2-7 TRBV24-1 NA CATSDSGGHYEQYF TGTGCCACCAGTGATTCAGGGGGACACTACGAGCAGTACTTC
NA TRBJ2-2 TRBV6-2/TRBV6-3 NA CASSYSKIRGETNTGELFF TGTGCCAGCAGTTACTCGAAAATAAGAGGAGAAACGAACACCGGGGAGCTGTTTTTT
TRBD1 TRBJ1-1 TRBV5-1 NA CASSLVGDRNTEAFF TGCGCCAGCAGCTTGGTTGGGGACAGGAACACTGAAGCTTTCTTT
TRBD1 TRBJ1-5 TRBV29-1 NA CSVAGVQGASGSNQPQHF TGCAGCGTTGCGGGGGTTCAGGGGGCGTCGGGGAGCAATCAGCCCCAGCATTTT
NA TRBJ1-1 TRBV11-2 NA CASSLTASGDEAFF TGTGCCAGCAGCCTAACGGCCTCGGGGGATGAAGCTTTCTTT
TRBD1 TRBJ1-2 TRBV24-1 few CATSDHTGTGVGYTF TGTGCCACCAGTGATCACACCGGGACAGGGGTCGGCTACACCTTC
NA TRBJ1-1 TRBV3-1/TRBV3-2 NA CASSQGRQSAEAFF TGTGCCAGCAGCCAAGGTCGTCAGAGCGCTGAAGCTTTCTTT
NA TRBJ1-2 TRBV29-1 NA CSANTGANYGYTF TGCAGCGCTAATACAGGAGCTAACTATGGCTACACCTTC
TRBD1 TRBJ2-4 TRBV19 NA CASSGQALAKNIQYF TGTGCCAGTAGTGGACAGGCGCTAGCCAAAAACATTCAGTACTTC
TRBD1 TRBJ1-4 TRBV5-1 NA CASSQDRGANEKLFF TGCGCCAGCAGCCAAGACAGGGGGGCTAATGAAAAACTGTTTTTT
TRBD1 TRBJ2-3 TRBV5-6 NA CASSLLGQGQYF TGTGCCAGCAGCTTATTGGGACAGGGGCAGTATTTT
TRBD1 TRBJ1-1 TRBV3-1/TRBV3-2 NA CASSQEDRGIEAFF TGTGCCAGCAGCCAGGAAGACAGGGGTATTGAAGCTTTCTTT
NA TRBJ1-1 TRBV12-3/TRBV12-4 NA CASSLPPNTEAFF TGTGCCAGCAGCCTACCGCCGAACACTGAAGCTTTCTTT
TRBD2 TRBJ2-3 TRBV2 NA CASSAEAGGTDTQYF TGTGCCAGCAGTGCGGAAGCGGGGGGCACAGATACGCAGTATTTT
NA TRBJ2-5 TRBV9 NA CASSPGVSQGGETQYF TGTGCCAGCTCACCTGGGGTGAGTCAGGGGGGAGAGACCCAGTACTTC
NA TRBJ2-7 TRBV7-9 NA CASSFPRAYEQYF TGTGCCAGCAGCTTTCCCAGGGCTTACGAGCAGTACTTC
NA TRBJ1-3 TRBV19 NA CASSSSSGNTIYF TGTGCCAGTAGTTCGAGCTCTGGAAACACCATATATTTT
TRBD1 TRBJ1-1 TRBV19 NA CASSARDRTTTEAFF TGTGCCAGTAGTGCCCGGGACAGAACGACTACTGAAGCTTTCTTT
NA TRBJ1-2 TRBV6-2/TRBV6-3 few CASSYYGSSNYGYTF TGTGCCAGCAGTTACTATGGGAGTTCGAACTATGGCTACACCTTC
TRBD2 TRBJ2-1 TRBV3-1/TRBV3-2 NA CASSQASGGAYEQFF TGTGCCAGCAGCCAAGCAAGCGGGGGGGCATATGAGCAGTTCTTC
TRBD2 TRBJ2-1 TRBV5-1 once CASSFGEGEGNEQFF TGCGCCAGCAGCTTTGGGGAGGGTGAAGGCAATGAGCAGTTCTTC
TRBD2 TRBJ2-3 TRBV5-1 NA CASSFAAGTTTDTQYF TGCGCCAGCAGCTTCGCCGCAGGGACTACCACAGATACGCAGTATTTT
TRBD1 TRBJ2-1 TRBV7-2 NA CASSPRQGFNEQFF TGTGCCAGCAGCCCACGACAGGGTTTTAATGAGCAGTTCTTC
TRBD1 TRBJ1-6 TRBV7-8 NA CASSLAQGTSSYNSPLHF TGTGCCAGCAGCCTAGCACAGGGGACAAGCTCCTATAATTCACCCCTCCACTTT
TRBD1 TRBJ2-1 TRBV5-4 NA CASSRQGEEQFF TGTGCCAGCAGCCGACAGGGGGAGGAGCAGTTCTTC
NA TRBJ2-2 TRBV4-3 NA CASSQPRVGLSGELFF TGCGCCAGCAGCCAACCCAGGGTGGGTTTGTCCGGGGAGCTGTTTTTT
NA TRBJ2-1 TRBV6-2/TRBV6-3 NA CASSFLGTYEQFF TGTGCCAGCAGTTTCCTGGGGACATATGAGCAGTTCTTC
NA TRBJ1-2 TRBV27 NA CASSLPPGGYTF TGTGCCAGCAGTTTACCGCCCGGTGGCTACACCTTC
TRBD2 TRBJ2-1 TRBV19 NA CASSEPLLATEQFF TGTGCCAGTAGTGAGCCCCTACTAGCGACTGAGCAGTTCTTC
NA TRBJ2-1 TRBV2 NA CAISDYNEQFF TGTGCCATCTCAGACTACAATGAGCAGTTCTTC
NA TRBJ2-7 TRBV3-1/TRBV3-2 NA CASRDGADIRGADSYEQYF TGTGCCAGCAGAGACGGGGCCGACATCAGGGGGGCGGACTCCTACGAGCAGTACTTC
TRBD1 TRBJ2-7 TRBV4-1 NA CASSQGQGTPYEQYF TGCGCCAGCAGCCAGGGACAGGGAACCCCCTACGAGCAGTACTTC
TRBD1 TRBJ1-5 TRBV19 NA CASRVRGYSNQPQHF TGTGCCAGTAGAGTCAGGGGGTATAGCAATCAGCCCCAGCATTTT
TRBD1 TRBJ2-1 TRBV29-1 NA CSVDPGQGESEQFF TGCAGCGTAGATCCGGGACAGGGGGAAAGTGAGCAGTTCTTC
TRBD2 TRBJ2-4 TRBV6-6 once CASSHPLVLGGLAGMNPKNIQYF TGTGCCAGCAGTCACCCACTAGTCCTTGGTGGACTAGCGGGAATGAATCCAAAAAACATTCAGTACTTC
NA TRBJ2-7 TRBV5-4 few CASSREGRGEQYF TGTGCCAGCAGCCGCGAAGGCCGAGGAGAGCAGTACTTC
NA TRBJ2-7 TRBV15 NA CATSRDSPAAYEQYF TGTGCCACCAGCAGAGATTCTCCAGCGGCCTACGAGCAGTACTTC
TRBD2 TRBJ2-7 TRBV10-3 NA CAISERGSSGGSYEQYF TGTGCCATCAGTGAGAGGGGGTCTAGCGGGGGTAGCTACGAGCAGTACTTC
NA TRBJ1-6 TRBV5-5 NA CASSPVPHPGNSPLHF TGTGCCAGCAGCCCAGTCCCCCATCCTGGTAATTCACCCCTCCACTTT
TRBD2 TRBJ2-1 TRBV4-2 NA CASSLPGLAKYNEQFF TGTGCCAGCAGCCTACCCGGACTAGCAAAGTACAATGAGCAGTTCTTC
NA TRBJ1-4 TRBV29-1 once CSVREGSYNEKLFF TGCAGCGTTCGTGAGGGCAGCTATAATGAAAAACTGTTTTTT
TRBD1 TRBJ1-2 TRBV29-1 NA CSVRGQGQLYTF TGCAGCGTCCGCGGACAGGGACAACTCTACACCTTC
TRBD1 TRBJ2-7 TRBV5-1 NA CASSWGQGGHEQYF TGCGCCAGCAGCTGGGGACAGGGAGGCCACGAGCAGTACTTC
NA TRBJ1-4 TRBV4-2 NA CASSQATGTANEKLFF TGTGCCAGCAGCCAAGCCACAGGGACGGCTAATGAAAAACTGTTTTTT
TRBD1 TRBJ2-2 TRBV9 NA CASSVGGQVFYTGELFF TGTGCCAGCAGCGTAGGTGGACAGGTGTTTTATACCGGGGAGCTGTTTTTT
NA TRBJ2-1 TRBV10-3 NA CAISESREVFNEQFF TGTGCCATCAGTGAGTCTAGAGAAGTCTTTAATGAGCAGTTCTTC
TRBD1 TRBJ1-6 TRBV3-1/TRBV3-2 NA CASSRRQGDSPLHF TGTGCCAGCAGCCGCCGACAGGGGGACTCACCCCTCCACTTT